This T cell receptor beta chain was documented in a study of T cells in Graves' hyperthyroidism and ophthalmopathy. Overall study results and limits: Onset of ophthalmopathy came a median 6.5 months after the model predicted it. Blood also carried most thyroid clonotypes expanded above 0.001.

Germline assignment: CDR1 SNHLY and CDR2 FYNNEI. The CDR3 runs 14 residues. The V end was cut by 8 bases, the J end by 0 bases, with 10 bases between. RNA transcripts gave rise to amplified TCR beta CDR3 regions. During a first-round RT-PCR of the TCR CDR3, the HTBI primer set was used. MiXCR, run by TCRdb on the multiplex PCR reads, gives a single entry per CDR3 protein. The table lists 250,000 or so distinct CDR3 sequences, approximately 16% of them singletons. This clonotype has at least ten counts. Antigen: not known. This sequence was found in a woman between 50 and 59 years old with Graves' hyperthyroidism that later progressed to Graves' ophthalmopathy. The sequencing sample was made of blood. The chain is built from TRBV2 and TRBJ2-2, with TRBD2 as a possible D gene (5 bases). The CDR3: CASYGRANTGELFF. In nucleotides, the CDR3 is TGTGCCAGCTACGGGCGGGCGAACACCGGGGAGCTGTTTTTT. Complete variable domain (other parts from reference TRBV2 and TRBJ2-2): EPEVTQTPSHQVTQMGQEVILRCVPISNHLYFYWYRQILGQKVEFLVSFYNNEISEKSEIFDDQFSVERPDGSNFTLKIRSTKLEDSAMYFCASYGRANTGELFFGEGSRLTVL.